This T cell receptor beta chain was sequenced during a study of blood T cell repertoires in COVID-19 (dated by TCRdb to about 2020). Context from the whole study: Samples covering the acute and convalescent phases of COVID-19 were provided by collaborators in the United States, Italy and Spain. The material from the prospective study consisted of cDNA or gDNA derived from T cells, B-cell-depleted T cells, or PBMCs. The samples were drawn from two sources: the first 160 participants of the ongoing ImmuneRACE study, and 1,200 or so subjects contributed by 6 global collaborators. The repertoires were released in a freely available public database intended as a resource for research on the immune response to SARS-CoV-2. Where HLA class I and class II types were available, the types were taken from metadata supplied by the sample provider, not from assay-based typing. Nearly every sample came with metadata listing a de-identified subject ID, COVID-19 status, age in years and sex. Deeply sampled blood TCRbeta repertoires from subjects exposed to, actively infected with, or recovered from COVID-19 were included in the dataset.

Findings and caveats that apply to the study as a whole: The amount of clinical and demographic metadata varied by source and participant and was provided uncurated.

The CDR3 contains 14 residues, cysteine and phenylalanine counted. Only CDR3 DNA is held: 42 bases, read in frame from base 1. From a lookup of the germline V gene, CDR1 and CDR2 are KGHSH and LQKENI. Trimming takes 1 base from V and 11 bases from J, and the germline ends sit 14 bases apart. Whole blood was collected in K2EDTA tubes by collaborating institutions according to the institutions' own protocols. For TCRbeta analysis, collaborators shipped samples in one of three forms: frozen whole blood, isolated PBMCs, or DNA extracted from either of those sample types. TCRbeta CDR3 regions were amplified from genomic DNA by means of the immunoSEQ Assay, a bias-controlled multiplex PCR. The published analysis was carried out like this. The number of nucleated cells in each sample was estimated by amplification of reference gene primers within the assay. Sequence reads were collapsed and filtered to measure the absolute abundance of every unique TCRbeta CDR3 rearrangement. For each sample, productive Simpson clonality was calculated by taking the square root of Simpson's diversity index across productive rearrangements. TCRdb re-hosts the immuneACCESS table, in-frame sequences only. Its copies lack some clones; in the studies checked, an unresolved V gene accounts for under half of them, and the cause for the rest is not known. Clone size and V and J calls were adopted from that table, with D and trimming inferred from the DNA. The sample records roughly 250,000 clones, 85% to 90% of which are singletons. 3.5% to 4.5% of the sample rests with the top ten.

About this clone: It lacks a known antigen. There are no base qualities to consult, and no much larger clone falls within one base.

The sequence derives from a woman aged 40 to 49 with acute or convalescent COVID-19. The V and J genes are TRBV18 and TRBJ1-4; the D gene is perhaps TRBD1, from 5 matching bases. Sequenced: peripheral blood. The CDR3 is CASSPLGEVQKLFF. Read as DNA, the sequence is TGTGCCAGCTCACCACTAGGGGAGGTTCAGAAACTGTTTTTT. With the portions outside the CDR3 filled from the reference TRBV18 and TRBJ1-4 genes, the complete variable region becomes NAGVMQNPRHLVRRRGQEARLRCSPMKGHSHVYWYRQLPEEGLKFMVYLQKENIIDESGMPKERFSAEFPKEGPSILRIQQVVRGDSAAYFCASSPLGEVQKLFFGSGTQLSVL.